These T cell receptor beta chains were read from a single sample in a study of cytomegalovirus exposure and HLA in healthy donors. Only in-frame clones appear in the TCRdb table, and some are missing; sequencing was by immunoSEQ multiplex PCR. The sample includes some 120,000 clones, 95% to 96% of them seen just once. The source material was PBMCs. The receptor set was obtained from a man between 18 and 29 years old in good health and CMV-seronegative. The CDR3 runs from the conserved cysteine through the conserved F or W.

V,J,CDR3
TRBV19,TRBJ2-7,CASTRGGATYEQYF
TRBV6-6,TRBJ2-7,CASSYGQDFYEQYF
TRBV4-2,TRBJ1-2,CASSQPGQANGYTF
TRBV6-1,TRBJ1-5,CASSEFSGQPQHF
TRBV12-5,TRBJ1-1,CASGSVNTEAFF
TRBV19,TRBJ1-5,CASSISGTGNNQPQHF
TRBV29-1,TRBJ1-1,CSVVSGTEAFF
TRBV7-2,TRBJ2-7,CASSLALSAYEQYF
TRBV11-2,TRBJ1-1,CASSLGLQPNTEAFF
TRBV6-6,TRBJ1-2,CASSVATHYGYTF
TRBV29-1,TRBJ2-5,CSVRAGGQETQYF
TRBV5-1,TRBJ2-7,CASSLYPGGEQYF
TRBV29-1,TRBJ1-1,CSAPGGENTEAFF
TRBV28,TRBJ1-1,CASSINREAFF
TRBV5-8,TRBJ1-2,CASSFSGLVGYTF
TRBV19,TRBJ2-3,CASSFQHGPISQDTQYF
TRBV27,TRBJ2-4,CASSLSGGLAGELKNIQYF